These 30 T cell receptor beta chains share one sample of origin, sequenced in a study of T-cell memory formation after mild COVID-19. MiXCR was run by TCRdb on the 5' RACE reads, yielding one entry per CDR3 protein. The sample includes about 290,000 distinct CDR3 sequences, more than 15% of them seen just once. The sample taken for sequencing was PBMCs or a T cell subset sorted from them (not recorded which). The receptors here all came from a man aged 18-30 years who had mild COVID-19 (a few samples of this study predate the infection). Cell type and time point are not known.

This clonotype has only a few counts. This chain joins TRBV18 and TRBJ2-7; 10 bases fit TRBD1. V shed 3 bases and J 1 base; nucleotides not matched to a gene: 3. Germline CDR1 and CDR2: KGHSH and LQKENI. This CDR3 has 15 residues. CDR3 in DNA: TGTGCCAGCTCACCTCCGGGACAGGGGTCCTACGAGCAGTACGTC. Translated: CASSPPGQGSYEQYV.

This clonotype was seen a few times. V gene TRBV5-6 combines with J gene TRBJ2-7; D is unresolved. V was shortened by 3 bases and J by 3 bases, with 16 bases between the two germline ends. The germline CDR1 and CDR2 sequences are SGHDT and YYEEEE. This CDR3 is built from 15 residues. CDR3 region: CASSSSRPVIYEQYF. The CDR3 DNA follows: TGTGCCAGCAGCTCGTCTAGACCCGTCATCTACGAGCAGTACTTC. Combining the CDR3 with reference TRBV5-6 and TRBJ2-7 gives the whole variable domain DAGVTQSPTHLIKTRGQQVTLRCSPKSGHDTVSWYQQALGQGPQFIFQYYEEEERQRGNFPDRFSGHQFPNYSSELNVNALLLGDSALYLCASSSSRPVIYEQYFGPGTRLTVT.

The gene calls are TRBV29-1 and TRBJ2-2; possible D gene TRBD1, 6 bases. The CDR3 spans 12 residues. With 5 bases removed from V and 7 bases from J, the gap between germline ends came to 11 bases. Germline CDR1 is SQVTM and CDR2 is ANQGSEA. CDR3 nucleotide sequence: TGCAGCGTTAAAGTACAGGGCGGGGAGCTGTTTTTT. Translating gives CSVKVQGGELFF.

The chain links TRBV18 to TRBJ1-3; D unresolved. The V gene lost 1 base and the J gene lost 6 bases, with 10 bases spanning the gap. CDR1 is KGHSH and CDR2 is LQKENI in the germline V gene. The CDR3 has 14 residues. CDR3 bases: TGTGCCAGCTCACCACTTCGCTTGGAAAACACCATATATTTT. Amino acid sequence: CASSPLRLENTIYF.

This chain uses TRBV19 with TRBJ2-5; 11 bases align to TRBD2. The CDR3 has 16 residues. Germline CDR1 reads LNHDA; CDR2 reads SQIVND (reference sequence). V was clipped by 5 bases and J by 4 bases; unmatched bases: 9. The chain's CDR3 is CASSSGASGGSETQYF. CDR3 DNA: TGTGCCAGTAGTTCTGGAGCTAGCGGGGGGTCAGAGACCCAGTACTTC.

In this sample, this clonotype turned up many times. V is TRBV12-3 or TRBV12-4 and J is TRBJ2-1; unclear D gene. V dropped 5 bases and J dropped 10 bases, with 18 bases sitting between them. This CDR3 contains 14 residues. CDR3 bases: TGTGCCAGCAGTCCTCAATTCGTGGGTGGGGAGCAGTTCTTC. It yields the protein CASSPQFVGGEQFF.

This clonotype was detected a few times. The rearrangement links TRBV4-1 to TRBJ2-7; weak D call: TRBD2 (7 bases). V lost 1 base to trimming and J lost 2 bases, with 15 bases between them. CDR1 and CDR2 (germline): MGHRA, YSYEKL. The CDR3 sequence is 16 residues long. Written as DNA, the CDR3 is TGCGCCAGCAGCCAAGCCGGGGGGCCCGCTACCTACGAGCAGTACTTC. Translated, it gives CASSQAGGPATYEQYF.

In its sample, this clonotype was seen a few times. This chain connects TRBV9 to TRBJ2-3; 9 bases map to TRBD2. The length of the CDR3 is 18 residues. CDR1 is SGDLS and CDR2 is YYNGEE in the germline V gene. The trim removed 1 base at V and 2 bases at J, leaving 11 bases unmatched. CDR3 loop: CASSVSFGLAGTTDTQYF. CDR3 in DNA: TGTGCCAGCAGCGTAAGTTTCGGCCTAGCGGGAACCACAGATACGCAGTATTTT.

The CDR3 protein is CASSQEWRGGTDTQYF. CDR3 DNA sequence: TGTGCCAGCAGCCAAGAATGGCGGGGGGGGACAGATACGCAGTATTTT. The rearrangement joins TRBV4-2 to TRBJ2-3; 9 nucleotides line up with TRBD2. Trimming removed 0 bases from V and 3 bases from J; junction bases left unmatched: 4. The CDR3 length is 16 residues. The germline CDR1 and CDR2 sequences are LGHNA and YNFKEQ.

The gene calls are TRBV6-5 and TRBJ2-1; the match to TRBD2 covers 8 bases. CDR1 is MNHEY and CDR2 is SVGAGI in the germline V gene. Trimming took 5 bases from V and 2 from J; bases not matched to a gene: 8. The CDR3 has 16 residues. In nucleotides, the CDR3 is TGTGCCAGCAGTCCAGGGCTAGCGGGTGCCTACAATGAGCAGTTCTTC. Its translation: CASSPGLAGAYNEQFF.

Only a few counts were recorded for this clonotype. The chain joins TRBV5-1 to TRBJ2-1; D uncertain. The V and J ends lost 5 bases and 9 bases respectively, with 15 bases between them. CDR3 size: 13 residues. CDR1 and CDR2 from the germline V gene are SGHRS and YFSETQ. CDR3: CASSRIPTTEQFF. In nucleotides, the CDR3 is TGCGCCAGCAGTAGGATACCAACAACTGAGCAGTTCTTC.

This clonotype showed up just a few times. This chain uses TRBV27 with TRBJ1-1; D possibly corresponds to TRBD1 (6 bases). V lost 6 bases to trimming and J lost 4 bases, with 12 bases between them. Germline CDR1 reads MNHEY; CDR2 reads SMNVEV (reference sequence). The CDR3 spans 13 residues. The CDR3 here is CASSFTGFTEAFF. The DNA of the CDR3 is TGTGCCAGCAGCTTTACAGGGTTCACTGAAGCTTTCTTT.

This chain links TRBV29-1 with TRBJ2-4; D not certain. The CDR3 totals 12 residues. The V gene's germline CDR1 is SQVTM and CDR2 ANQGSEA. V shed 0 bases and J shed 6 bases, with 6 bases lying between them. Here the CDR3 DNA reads TGCAGCGTTGAAGATCATGGAAACATTCAGTACTTC. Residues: CSVEDHGNIQYF.

For the CDR3, the DNA is TGCGCCAGCAGCCAAGACGGCTTGGATACGCAGTATTTT. It is translated as CASSQDGLDTQYF. The chain has TRBV4-3 and TRBJ2-3; D gene ambiguous. The CDR3 loop spans 13 amino acids. Trimming stripped 0 bases from V and 6 bases from J, with 7 bases between. Germline assignment: CDR1 LGHNA and CDR2 YSLEER.

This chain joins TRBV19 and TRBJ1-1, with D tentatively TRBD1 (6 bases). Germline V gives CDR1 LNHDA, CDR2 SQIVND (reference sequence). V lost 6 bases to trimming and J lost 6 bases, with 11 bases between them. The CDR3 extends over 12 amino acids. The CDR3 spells CASRRDTSEAFF. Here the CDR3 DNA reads TGTGCCAGTAGACGGGACACCTCTGAAGCTTTCTTT.

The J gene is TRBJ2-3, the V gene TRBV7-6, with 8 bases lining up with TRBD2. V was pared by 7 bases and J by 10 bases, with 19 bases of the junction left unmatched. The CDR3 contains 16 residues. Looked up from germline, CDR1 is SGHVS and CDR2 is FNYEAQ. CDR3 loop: CASTLERGSGMSAQYF. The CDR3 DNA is TGTGCCAGCACCCTTGAGCGGGGGTCGGGCATGAGCGCGCAGTATTTT.

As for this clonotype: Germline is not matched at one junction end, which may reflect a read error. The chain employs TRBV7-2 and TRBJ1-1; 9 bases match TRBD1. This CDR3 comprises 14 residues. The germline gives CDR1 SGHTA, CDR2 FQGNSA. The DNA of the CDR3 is TGTGACAGCATACGGGACAGGGAGGGGACTGAAGCTTTCTTT. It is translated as CDSIRDREGTEAFF.

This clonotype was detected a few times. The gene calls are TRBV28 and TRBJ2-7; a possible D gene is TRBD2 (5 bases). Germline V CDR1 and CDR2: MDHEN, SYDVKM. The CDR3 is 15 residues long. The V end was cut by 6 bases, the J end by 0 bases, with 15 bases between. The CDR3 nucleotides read TGTGCCAGCAGCCGGCCCGGGGAAAGCTCCTACGAGCAGTACGTC. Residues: CASSRPGESSYEQYV.

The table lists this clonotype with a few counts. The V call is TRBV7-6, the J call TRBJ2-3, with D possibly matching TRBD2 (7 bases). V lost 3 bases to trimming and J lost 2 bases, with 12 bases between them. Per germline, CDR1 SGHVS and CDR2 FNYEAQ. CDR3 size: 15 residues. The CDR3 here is CASSFGGLDTDTQYF. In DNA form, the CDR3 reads TGTGCCAGCAGCTTCGGGGGGCTTGACACAGATACGCAGTATTTT.

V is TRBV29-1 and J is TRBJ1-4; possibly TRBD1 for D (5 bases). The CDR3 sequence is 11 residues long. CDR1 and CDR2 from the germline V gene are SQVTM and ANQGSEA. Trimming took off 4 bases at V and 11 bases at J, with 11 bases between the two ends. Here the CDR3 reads CSVAKGNKLFF. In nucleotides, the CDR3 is TGCAGCGTTGCGAAGGGGAACAAACTGTTTTTT.

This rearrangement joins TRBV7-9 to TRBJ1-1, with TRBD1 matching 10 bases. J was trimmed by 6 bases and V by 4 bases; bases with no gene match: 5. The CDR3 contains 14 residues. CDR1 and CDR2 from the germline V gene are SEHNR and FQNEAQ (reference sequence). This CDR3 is CASSWWTGGPEAFF. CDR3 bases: TGTGCCAGCAGCTGGTGGACAGGGGGGCCTGAAGCTTTCTTT.

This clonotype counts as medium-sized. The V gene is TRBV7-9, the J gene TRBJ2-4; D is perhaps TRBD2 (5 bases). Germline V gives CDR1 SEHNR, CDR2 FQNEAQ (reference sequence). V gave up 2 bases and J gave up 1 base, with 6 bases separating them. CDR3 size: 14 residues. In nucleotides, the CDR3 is TGTGCCAGCAGCTTAAGAGGGGCCAAAAACATTCAGTACTTC. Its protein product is CASSLRGAKNIQYF.

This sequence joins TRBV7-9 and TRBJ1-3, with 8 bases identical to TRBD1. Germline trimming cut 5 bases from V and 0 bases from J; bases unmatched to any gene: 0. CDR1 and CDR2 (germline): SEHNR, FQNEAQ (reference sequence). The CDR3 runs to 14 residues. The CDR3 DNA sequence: TGTGCCAGCAGCACAGGGGGCTCTGGAAACACCATATATTTT. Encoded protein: CASSTGGSGNTIYF.

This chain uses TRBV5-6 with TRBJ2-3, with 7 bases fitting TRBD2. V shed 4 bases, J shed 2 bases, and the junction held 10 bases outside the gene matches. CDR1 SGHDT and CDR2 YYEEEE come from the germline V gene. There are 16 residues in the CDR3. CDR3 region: CASSPEREGPTDTQYF. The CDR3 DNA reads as TGTGCCAGCAGCCCCGAAAGGGAGGGCCCCACAGATACGCAGTATTTT.

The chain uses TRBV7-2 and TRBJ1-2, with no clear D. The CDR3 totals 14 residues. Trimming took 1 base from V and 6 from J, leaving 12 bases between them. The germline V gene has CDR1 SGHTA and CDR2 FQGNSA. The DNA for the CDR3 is TGTGCCAGCAGCTTAGTCAAAAATGGAAATGGCTACACCTTC. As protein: CASSLVKNGNGYTF.

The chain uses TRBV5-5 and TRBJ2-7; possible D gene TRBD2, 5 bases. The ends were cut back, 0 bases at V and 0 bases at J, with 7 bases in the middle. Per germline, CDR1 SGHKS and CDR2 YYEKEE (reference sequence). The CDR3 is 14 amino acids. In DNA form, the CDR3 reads TGTGCCAGCAGCTTGGAGGGAGTCTCCTACGAGCAGTACGTC. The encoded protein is CASSLEGVSYEQYV.

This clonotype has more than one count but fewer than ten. The CDR3 bases are TGCAGTGCTCCACGACAGGGGGATACGCAGTATTTT. It is translated as CSAPRQGDTQYF. This chain joins TRBV20-1 and TRBJ2-3, with 8 bases matching TRBD1. This CDR3 has 12 amino acids. After removal of 5 bases from V and 6 bases from J, the junction contained 4 bases not matched to a gene. Per the germline V gene, CDR1 is DFQATT and CDR2 is SNEGSKA (reference sequence).

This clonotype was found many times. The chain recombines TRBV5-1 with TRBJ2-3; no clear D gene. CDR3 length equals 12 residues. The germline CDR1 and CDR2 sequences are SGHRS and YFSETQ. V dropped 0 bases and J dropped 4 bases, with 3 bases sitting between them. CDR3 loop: CASSLEADTQYF. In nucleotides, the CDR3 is TGCGCCAGCAGCTTGGAGGCAGATACGCAGTATTTT. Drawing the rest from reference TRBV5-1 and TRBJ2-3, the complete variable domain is KAGVTQTPRYLIKTRGQQVTLSCSPISGHRSVSWYQQTPGQGLQFLFEYFSETQRNKGNFPGRFSGRQFSNSRSEMNVSTLELGDSALYLCASSLEADTQYFGPGTRLTVL.

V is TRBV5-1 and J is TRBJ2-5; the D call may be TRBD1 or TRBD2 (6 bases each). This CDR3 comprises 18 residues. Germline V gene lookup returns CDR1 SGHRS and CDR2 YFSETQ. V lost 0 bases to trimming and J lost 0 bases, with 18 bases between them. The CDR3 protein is CASSLAGGQGQDQETQYF. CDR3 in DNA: TGCGCCAGCAGCTTGGCCGGGGGACAAGGCCAGGACCAAGAGACCCAGTACTTC.

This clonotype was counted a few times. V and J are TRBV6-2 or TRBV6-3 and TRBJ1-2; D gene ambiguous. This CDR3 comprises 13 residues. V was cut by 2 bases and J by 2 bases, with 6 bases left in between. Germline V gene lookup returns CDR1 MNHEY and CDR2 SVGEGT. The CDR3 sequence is CASSYKWNYGYTF. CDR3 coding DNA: TGTGCCAGCAGTTACAAGTGGAACTATGGCTACACCTTC.